The 21 T cell receptor beta chains presented below share a single source sample, sequenced in a study of PD-1 blockade in classical Hodgkin lymphoma. Assay: immunoSEQ multiplex PCR; the TCRdb copy retains only in-frame clones and omits some. The repertoire has about 12,000 clones, about 90% of them found once; the top ten carry 20% to 25%. Exposure to brentuximab vedotin varied, and each patient had relapsed following autologous stem cell transplantation. The source material was peripheral blood mononuclear cells (PBMCs), sampled at baseline. The receptors shown here come from a human donor with classical Hodgkin lymphoma.

The chain joins TRBV19 to TRBJ2-1; D not resolved. The CDR3 spans 14 residues. Germline V CDR1 and CDR2: LNHDA, SQIVND (reference sequence). V lost 6 bases, J lost 0 bases, and 9 bases lay in between. This chain's CDR3 is CASSPLSSYNEQFF. The DNA of the CDR3 is TGTGCCAGTAGCCCTTTGAGCTCCTACAATGAGCAGTTCTTC.

The V gene is TRBV28, the J gene TRBJ2-3; 12 nucleotides align to TRBD2. V lost 4 bases to trimming and J lost 0 bases; unmatched junction nucleotides: 8. The CDR3 covers 18 residues. CDR1 is MDHEN and CDR2 is SYDVKM in the germline V gene. CDR3 protein: CASSSGLAGITSTDTQYF. Here the CDR3 DNA reads TGTGCCAGCAGTTCTGGACTAGCGGGAATTACTAGCACAGATACGCAGTATTTT.

V and J are TRBV4-1 and TRBJ2-2; 9 bases line up with TRBD2. V trimming: 6 bases; J trimming: 1 base; junction bases outside the gene matches: 3. The CDR3 consists of 15 residues. Germline V gene sequence: CDR1 MGHRA, CDR2 YSYEKL. CDR3: CASRHSGGNTGELFF. The DNA for the CDR3 is TGCGCCAGCAGGCATAGCGGGGGGAACACCGGGGAGCTGTTTTTT.

The chain couples TRBV5-1 to TRBJ2-3; TRBD1 matches at 10 bases. The CDR3 consists of 14 residues. With V trimmed by 5 bases and J by 1 base, 1 base remained unmatched. Per the germline V gene, CDR1 is SGHRS and CDR2 is YFSETQ. In nucleotides, the CDR3 is TGCGCCAGCAGTGGGACAGGGGGCACAGATACGCAGTATTTT. The encoded protein is CASSGTGGTDTQYF.

J is TRBJ2-7 and V is TRBV5-4; 11 bases match TRBD1. Trimming cost V 3 bases and J 3 bases; bases outside gene matches: 5. The V gene's germline CDR1 is SGHNT and CDR2 YYREEE (reference sequence). This CDR3 comprises 15 residues. CDR3 bases: TGTGCCAGCAGCTCCCGGGACAGGGGGATCTACGAGCAGTACTTC. Encoded protein: CASSSRDRGIYEQYF.

This chain connects TRBV7-9 to TRBJ1-5; D uncertain. The CDR3 is made up of 15 amino acids. The V gene lost 5 bases and the J gene lost 0 bases, with 11 bases spanning the gap. Looked up from germline, CDR1 is SEHNR and CDR2 is FQNEAQ (reference sequence). CDR3 in amino acids: CASSQLGGSNQPQHF. DNA for the CDR3: TGTGCCAGCAGCCAACTGGGCGGTAGCAATCAGCCCCAGCATTTT.

CDR3 bases: TGTGCCAGCGAGGACAGGTCCAATCAGCCCCAGCATTTT. Translating gives CASEDRSNQPQHF. This rearrangement joins TRBV2 to TRBJ1-5, with 7 nucleotides matching TRBD1. This CDR3 is built from 13 residues. V lost 8 bases, J lost 3 bases, and 4 bases stayed unmatched. Germline lookup yields CDR1 SNHLY and CDR2 FYNNEI.

The J gene is TRBJ2-5, the V gene TRBV19; TRBD2 aligns across 8 bases. The ends lost 1 base at V and 2 bases at J; junction bases unmatched: 9. Germline assignment: CDR1 LNHDA and CDR2 SQIVND (reference sequence). The CDR3 is 17 residues long. The CDR3 coding sequence is TGTGCCAGTAGTATAGCCCGAGCGGGGGTTAAGCAAGAGACCCAGTACTTC. Protein sequence: CASSIARAGVKQETQYF.

The V and J genes are TRBV11-2 and TRBJ2-5; 7 bases are shared with TRBD2. The CDR3 runs 14 residues. V dropped 6 bases and J dropped 4; count of bases not matched to a gene: 8. Germline CDR1 and CDR2: SGHAT and FQNNGV. CDR3 in DNA: TGTGCCAGCAGAGGGTCGGGGAGGGCAGAGACCCAGTACTTC. This codes for CASRGSGRAETQYF. The full variable domain, completed using reference TRBV11-2 and TRBJ2-5, is EAGVAQSPRYKIIEKRQSVAFWCNPISGHATLYWYQQILGQGPKLLIQFQNNGVVDDSQLPKDRFSAERLKGVDSTLKIQPAKLEDSAVYLCASRGSGRAETQYFGPGTRLLVL.

The rearrangement joins TRBV27 to TRBJ2-5, with TRBD2 matching 11 bases. V was clipped by 4 bases and J by 0 bases; unmatched bases: 7. Germline V lookup: CDR1 MNHEY, CDR2 SMNVEV (reference sequence). This CDR3 comprises 17 residues. CDR3 in DNA: TGTGCCAGCAGTTCAAGACTAGCGGGGAGGTACCAAGAGACCCAGTACTTC. Translation gives CASSSRLAGRYQETQYF.

The gene calls are TRBV18 and TRBJ2-1; D is possibly TRBD1 (6 bases). With 1 base removed from V and 7 bases from J, the gap between germline ends came to 11 bases. The CDR3 consists of 14 residues. Germline lookup yields CDR1 KGHSH and CDR2 LQKENI. The CDR3 loop reads CASSPRAGVNEQFF. The CDR3, as DNA: TGTGCCAGCTCACCACGGGCAGGGGTAAATGAGCAGTTCTTC.

Here the CDR3 DNA reads TGTGCCAGCAGCTGGGGGACAGGCTCTGGAAACACCATATATTTT. It yields the protein CASSWGTGSGNTIYF. The chain links TRBV7-8 to TRBJ1-3, with 8 bases aligning to TRBD1. CDR1 SGHVS and CDR2 FQNEAQ come from the germline V gene. CDR3 length equals 15 residues. The trim removed 4 bases at V and 0 bases at J, leaving 2 bases unmatched.

The chain is built from TRBV6-1 and TRBJ2-7; possibly TRBD2 for D (5 bases). V lost 1 base, J lost 1 base, and 14 bases lay in between. This CDR3 has 16 residues. Germline assignment: CDR1 MNHNS and CDR2 SASEGT. Written as DNA, the CDR3 is TGTGCCAGCAGTGAAGTCCCTTGGACTGTTTCCTACGAGCAGTACTTC. It encodes CASSEVPWTVSYEQYF.

The chain employs TRBV18 and TRBJ2-5; the match to TRBD1 covers 9 bases. Germline V CDR1 and CDR2: KGHSH, LQKENI. V lost 0 bases, J lost 5 bases, and 7 bases stayed unmatched. The CDR3 is 16 residues long. The CDR3 region is CASSPPRQGGSETQYF. The CDR3 nucleotides read TGTGCCAGCTCACCACCTCGACAGGGGGGTAGCGAGACCCAGTACTTC.

V is TRBV4-1 and J is TRBJ2-1, with D possibly matching TRBD2 (6 bases). Between the trimmed V and J ends, which lost 0 bases and 8 bases, there was a span of 11 bases. The CDR3 is 14 amino acids. In germline, CDR1 is MGHRA, CDR2 YSYEKL. The CDR3 DNA reads as TGCGCCAGCAGCCAAGAACCAAGGGAGGATGAGCAGTTCTTC. This encodes CASSQEPREDEQFF.

V is TRBV11-2 and J is TRBJ2-1; the D is unclear. The CDR3 is 13 residues long. V was clipped by 8 bases and J by 6 bases, with 14 bases between them. Germline-derived CDR1 and CDR2 are SGHAT and FQNNGV. The CDR3 loop is CASALGSPNEQFF. CDR3 sequence (DNA): TGTGCCAGCGCGCTCGGTAGCCCCAATGAGCAGTTCTTC.

This sequence joins TRBV5-4 and TRBJ2-7; 13 bases map to TRBD2. The CDR3 is 15 residues long. V lost 1 base to trimming and J lost 4 bases; unmatched junction nucleotides: 2. The V gene's germline CDR1 is SGHNT and CDR2 YYREEE (reference sequence). The chain's CDR3 is CASSLTSGGAYEQYF. The CDR3 nucleotides read TGTGCCAGCAGCTTGACTAGCGGGGGGGCTTACGAGCAGTACTTC.

This clone was found once. As DNA, the CDR3 is TGTGCCAGCAGCCAAGACCTAGCGGGGCCAGATACGCAGTATTTT. This codes for CASSQDLAGPDTQYF. The rearrangement joins TRBV14 to TRBJ2-3; 9 bases fit TRBD2. Germline V gene data show CDR1 as SGHDN and CDR2 as FVKESK. The CDR3 runs to 15 residues. V lost 0 bases, J lost 4 bases, and 2 bases stayed unmatched.

V usage is TRBV6-5 and J usage is TRBJ1-6, with TRBD1 as a possible D gene (6 bases). The germline gives CDR1 MNHEY, CDR2 SVGAGI. The CDR3 length is 12 residues. Trimming removed 6 bases from V and 6 bases from J, with 6 bases in between. The CDR3 nucleotides read TGTGCCAGCAGGGACAGTAATTCACCCCTCCACTTT. This gives the protein CASRDSNSPLHF.

This chain connects TRBV11-1 to TRBJ1-2; perhaps TRBD1 as D (5 bases). This CDR3 has 15 amino acids. Germline CDR1 reads SGHAT; CDR2 reads FQDESV (reference sequence). The germline V and J ends were trimmed by 7 bases and 8 bases, with 23 bases remaining between them. CDR3: CASNNQGGEPAGYTF. CDR3 nucleotide sequence: TGTGCCAGCAACAACCAGGGTGGGGAGCCGGCCGGCTACACCTTC.

The chain recombines TRBV11-1 with TRBJ2-7; tentative D call: TRBD2 (5 bases). Germline lookup yields CDR1 SGHAT and CDR2 FQDESV (reference sequence). Trimming took 1 base from V and 1 from J, leaving 20 bases between them. The CDR3 contains 18 residues. CDR3 bases: TGTGCCAGCAGCTTAGGTTGGGTATCCAGCTCGGGGTCCTACGAGCAGTACTTC. Its translation is CASSLGWVSSSGSYEQYF.